The T cell receptor (beta chain) described here comes from a study of T cell changes during pregnancy in multiple sclerosis. V shed 8 bases, J shed 2 bases, and the junction held 5 bases outside the gene matches. Germline V gene sequence: CDR1 MNHEY, CDR2 SMNVEV (reference sequence). This CDR3 contains 15 residues. Clones were read by immunoSEQ multiplex PCR, and TCRdb kept only the in-frame ones, dropping some. The sample consists of 20,000 to 25,000 clones, about 89% of them appearing once. The TCR originated in a female donor with multiple sclerosis, enrolled in a pregnancy study. This material consisted of CD8+ T cells from peripheral blood mononuclear cells, taken in the first trimester of pregnancy. J is TRBJ2-3 and V is TRBV27; 12 bases line up with TRBD2. The CDR3 protein is CASGLAGPLTDTQYF. In DNA form, the CDR3 reads TGTGCCAGCGGACTAGCGGGGCCCCTCACAGATACGCAGTATTTT.